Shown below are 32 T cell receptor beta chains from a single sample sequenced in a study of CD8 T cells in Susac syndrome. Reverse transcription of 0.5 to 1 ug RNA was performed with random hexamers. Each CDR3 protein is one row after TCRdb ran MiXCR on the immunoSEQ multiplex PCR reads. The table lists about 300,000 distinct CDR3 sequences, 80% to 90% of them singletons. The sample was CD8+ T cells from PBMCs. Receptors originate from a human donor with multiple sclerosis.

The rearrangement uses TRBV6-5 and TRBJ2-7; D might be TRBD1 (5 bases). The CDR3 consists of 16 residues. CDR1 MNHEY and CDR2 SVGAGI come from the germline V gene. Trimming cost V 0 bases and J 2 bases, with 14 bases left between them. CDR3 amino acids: CASSYSWTSLTYEQYF. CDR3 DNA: TGTGCCAGCAGTTACTCGTGGACATCTCTAACCTACGAGCAGTACTTC.

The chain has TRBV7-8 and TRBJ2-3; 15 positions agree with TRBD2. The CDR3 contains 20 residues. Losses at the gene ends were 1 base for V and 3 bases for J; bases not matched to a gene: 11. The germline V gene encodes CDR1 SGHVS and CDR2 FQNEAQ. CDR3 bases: TGTGCCAGCAGCTTAGGAGGACTAGCGGGAGGGGGAGTGAGGACAGATACGCAGTATTTT. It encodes CASSLGGLAGGGVRTDTQYF.

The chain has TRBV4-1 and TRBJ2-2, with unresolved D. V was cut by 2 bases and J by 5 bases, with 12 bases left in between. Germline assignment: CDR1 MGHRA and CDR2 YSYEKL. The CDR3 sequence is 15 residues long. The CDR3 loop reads CASSQLESGTGELFF. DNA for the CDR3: TGCGCCAGCAGCCAACTGGAGTCCGGGACCGGGGAGCTGTTTTTT.

CDR3 in amino acids: CASSYRSTSGWREQYF. The DNA of the CDR3 is TGTGCCAGCAGTTACCGTTCGACTAGCGGATGGAGGGAGCAGTACTTC. The chain uses TRBV6-5 and TRBJ2-7; 9 nucleotides agree with TRBD2. Germline loops: CDR1 MNHEY, CDR2 SVGAGI. V shed 2 bases, J shed 7 bases, and the junction held 12 bases outside the gene matches. The length of the CDR3 is 16 residues.

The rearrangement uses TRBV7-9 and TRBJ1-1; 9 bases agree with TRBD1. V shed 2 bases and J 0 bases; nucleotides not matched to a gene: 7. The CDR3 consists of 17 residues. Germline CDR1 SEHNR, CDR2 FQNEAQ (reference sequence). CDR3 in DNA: TGTGCCAGCAGCTTAAGTACAGGGGGCTGGATGAACACTGAAGCTTTCTTT. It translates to CASSLSTGGWMNTEAFF.

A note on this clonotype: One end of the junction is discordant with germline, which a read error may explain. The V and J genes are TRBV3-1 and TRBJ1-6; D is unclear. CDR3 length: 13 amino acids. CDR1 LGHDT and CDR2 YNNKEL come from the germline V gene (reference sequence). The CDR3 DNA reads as TGTGCCAGCAGCCAAGCCGGCGGTTCAACCCTCCACTTT. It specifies CASSQAGGSTLHF.

The DNA of the CDR3 is TGTGCCATCTCACGGACAGTCTACAATGAGCAGTTCTTC. Translating gives CAISRTVYNEQFF. The V gene is TRBV27, the J gene TRBJ2-1; a weak D match, TRBD1 (6 bases). Germline loops: CDR1 MNHEY, CDR2 SMNVEV (reference sequence). The CDR3 is 13 residues long. V was shortened by 10 bases and J by 3 bases, with 13 bases between the two germline ends.

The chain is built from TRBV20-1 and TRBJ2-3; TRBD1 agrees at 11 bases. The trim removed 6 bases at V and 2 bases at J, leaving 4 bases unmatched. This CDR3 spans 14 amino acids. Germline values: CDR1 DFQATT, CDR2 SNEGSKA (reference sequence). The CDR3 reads CSARDRGNTDTQYF. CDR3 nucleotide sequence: TGCAGTGCAAGGGACAGGGGGAACACAGATACGCAGTATTTT.

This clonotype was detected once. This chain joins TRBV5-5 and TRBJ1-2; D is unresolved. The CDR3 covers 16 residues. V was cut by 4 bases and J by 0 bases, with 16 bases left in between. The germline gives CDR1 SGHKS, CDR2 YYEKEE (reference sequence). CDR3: CASSDGPFMTNYGYTF. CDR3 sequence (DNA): TGTGCCAGCAGCGATGGACCCTTTATGACTAACTATGGCTACACCTTC.

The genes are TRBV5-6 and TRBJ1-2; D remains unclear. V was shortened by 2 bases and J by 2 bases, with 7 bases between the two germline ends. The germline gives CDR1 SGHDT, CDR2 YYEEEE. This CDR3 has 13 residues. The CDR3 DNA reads TGTGCCAGCAGCTTACTTACAAACTATGGCTACACCTTC. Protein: CASSLLTNYGYTF.

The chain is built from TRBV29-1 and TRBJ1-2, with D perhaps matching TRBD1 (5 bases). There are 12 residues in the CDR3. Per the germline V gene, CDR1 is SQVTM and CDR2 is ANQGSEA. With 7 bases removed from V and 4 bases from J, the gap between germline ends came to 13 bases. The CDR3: CSAADSLYGYTF. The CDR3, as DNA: TGCAGCGCCGCCGACAGTCTCTATGGCTACACCTTC.

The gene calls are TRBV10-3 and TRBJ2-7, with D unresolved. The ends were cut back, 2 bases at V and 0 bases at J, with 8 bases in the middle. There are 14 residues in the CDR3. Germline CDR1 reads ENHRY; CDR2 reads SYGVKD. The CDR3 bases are TGTGCCATCAGTGAGGGACGGAGCTCCTACGAGCAGTACTTC. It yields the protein CAISEGRSSYEQYF.

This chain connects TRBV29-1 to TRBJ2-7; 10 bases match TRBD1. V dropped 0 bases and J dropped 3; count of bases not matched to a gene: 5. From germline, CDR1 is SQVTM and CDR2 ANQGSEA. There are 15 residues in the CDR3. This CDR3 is CSVEDLTGGVYEQYF. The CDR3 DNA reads TGCAGCGTTGAAGATCTGACAGGGGGCGTCTACGAGCAGTACTTC.

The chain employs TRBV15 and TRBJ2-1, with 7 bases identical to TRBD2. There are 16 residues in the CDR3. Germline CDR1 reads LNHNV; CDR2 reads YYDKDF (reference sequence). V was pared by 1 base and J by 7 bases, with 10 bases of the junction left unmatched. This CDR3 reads CATSRAPSGARNEQFF. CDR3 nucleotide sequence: TGTGCCACCAGCAGAGCTCCTAGCGGAGCTAGGAATGAGCAGTTCTTC.

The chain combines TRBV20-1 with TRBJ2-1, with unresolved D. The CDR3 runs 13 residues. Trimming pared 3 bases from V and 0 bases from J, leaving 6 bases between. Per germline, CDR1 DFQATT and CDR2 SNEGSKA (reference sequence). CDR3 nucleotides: TGCAGTGCTAGTCCTAGCTCCTACAATGAGCAGTTCTTC. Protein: CSASPSSYNEQFF.

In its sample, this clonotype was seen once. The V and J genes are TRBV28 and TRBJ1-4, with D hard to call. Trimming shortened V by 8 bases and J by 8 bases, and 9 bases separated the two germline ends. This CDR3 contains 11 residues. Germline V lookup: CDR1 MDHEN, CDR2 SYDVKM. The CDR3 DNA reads TGTGCCAGCCGCTCAGCAGAAAAACTGTTTTTT. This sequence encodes CASRSAEKLFF.

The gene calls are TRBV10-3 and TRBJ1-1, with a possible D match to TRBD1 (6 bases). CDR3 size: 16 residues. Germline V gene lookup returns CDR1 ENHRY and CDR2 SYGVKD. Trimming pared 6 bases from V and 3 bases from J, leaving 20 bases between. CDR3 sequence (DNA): TGTGCCATCAGCGAGAATTCAGGGGCTACGTACACTGAAGCTTTCTTT. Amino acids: CAISENSGATYTEAFF.

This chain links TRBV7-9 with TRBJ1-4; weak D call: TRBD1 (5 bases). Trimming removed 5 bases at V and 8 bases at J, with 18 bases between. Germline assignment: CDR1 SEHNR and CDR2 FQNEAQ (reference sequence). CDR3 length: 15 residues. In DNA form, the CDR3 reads TGTGCCAGCAGCGACCCGGGACGGGAGCGGGAAAAACTGTTTTTT. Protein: CASSDPGREREKLFF.

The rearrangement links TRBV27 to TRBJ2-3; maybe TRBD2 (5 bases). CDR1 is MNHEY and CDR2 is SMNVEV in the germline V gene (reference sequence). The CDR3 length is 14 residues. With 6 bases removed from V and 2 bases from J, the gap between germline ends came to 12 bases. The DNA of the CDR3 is TGTGCCAGCAGCCCTACTAGGGACACAGATACGCAGTATTTT. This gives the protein CASSPTRDTDTQYF.

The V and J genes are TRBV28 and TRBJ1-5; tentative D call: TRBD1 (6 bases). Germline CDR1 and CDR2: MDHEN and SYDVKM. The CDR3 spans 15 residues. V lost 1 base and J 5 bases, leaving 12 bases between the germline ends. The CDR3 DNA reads TGTGCCAGCAGTTTATTACGGGACATATATCAGCCCCAGCATTTT. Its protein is CASSLLRDIYQPQHF.

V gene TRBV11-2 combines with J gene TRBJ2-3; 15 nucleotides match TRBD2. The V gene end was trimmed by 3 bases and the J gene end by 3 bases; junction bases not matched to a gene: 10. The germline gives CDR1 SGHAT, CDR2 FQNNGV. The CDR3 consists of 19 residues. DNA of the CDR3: TGTGCCAGCAGCTTGAGACGGACTAGCGGGAGGGCCGGGACAGATACGCAGTATTTT. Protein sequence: CASSLRRTSGRAGTDTQYF.

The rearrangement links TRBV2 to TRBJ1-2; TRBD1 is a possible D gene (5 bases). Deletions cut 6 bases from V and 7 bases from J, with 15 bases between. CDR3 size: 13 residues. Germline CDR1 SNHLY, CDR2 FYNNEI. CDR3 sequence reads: CASSETVPLGYTF. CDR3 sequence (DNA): TGTGCCAGCAGCGAGACAGTTCCTCTTGGCTACACCTTC.

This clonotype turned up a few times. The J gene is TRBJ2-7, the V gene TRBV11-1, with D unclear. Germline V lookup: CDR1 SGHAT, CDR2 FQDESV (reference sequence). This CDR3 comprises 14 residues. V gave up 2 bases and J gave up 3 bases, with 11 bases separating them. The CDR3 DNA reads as TGTGCCAGCAGCTTATACGCTAACGGCTACGAGCAGTACTTC. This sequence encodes CASSLYANGYEQYF.

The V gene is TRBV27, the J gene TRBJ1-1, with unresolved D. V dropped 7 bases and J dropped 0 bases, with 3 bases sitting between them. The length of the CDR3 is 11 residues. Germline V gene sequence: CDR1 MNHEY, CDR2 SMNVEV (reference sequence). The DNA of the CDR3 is TGTGCCAGCATGCTGAACACTGAAGCTTTCTTT. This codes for CASMLNTEAFF.

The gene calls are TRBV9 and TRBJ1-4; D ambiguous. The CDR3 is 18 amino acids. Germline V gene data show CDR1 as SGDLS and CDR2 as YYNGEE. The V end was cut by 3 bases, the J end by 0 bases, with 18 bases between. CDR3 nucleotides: TGTGCCAGCAGCGACCCTCCGGGGTTCTCAGCAACTAATGAAAAACTGTTTTTT. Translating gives CASSDPPGFSATNEKLFF.

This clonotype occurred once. CDR3: CSAHYRGSIYGYTF. As DNA, the CDR3 is TGCAGTGCACATTACAGGGGGTCGATCTATGGCTACACCTTC. The gene calls are TRBV20-1 and TRBJ1-2; 8 bases match TRBD1. From germline, CDR1 is DFQATT and CDR2 SNEGSKA (reference sequence). Unmatched junction bases numbered 10, after V lost 6 bases and J lost 4 bases. The CDR3 totals 14 residues.

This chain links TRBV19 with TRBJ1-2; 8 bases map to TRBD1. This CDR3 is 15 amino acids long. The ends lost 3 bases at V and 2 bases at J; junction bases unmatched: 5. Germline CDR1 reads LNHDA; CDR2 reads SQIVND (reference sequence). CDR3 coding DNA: TGTGCCAGTAGTATCCCGGGACAGGCGAACTATGGCTACACCTTC. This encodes CASSIPGQANYGYTF.

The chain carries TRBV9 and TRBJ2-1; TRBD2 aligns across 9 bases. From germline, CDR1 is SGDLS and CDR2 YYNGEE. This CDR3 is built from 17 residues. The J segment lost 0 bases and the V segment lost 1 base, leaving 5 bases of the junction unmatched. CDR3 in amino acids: CASSVSGSGSSYNEQFF. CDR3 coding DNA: TGTGCCAGCAGCGTAAGCGGTAGCGGGAGCTCCTACAATGAGCAGTTCTTC.

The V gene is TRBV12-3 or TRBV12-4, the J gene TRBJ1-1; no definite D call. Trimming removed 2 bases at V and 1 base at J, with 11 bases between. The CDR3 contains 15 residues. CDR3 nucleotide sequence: TGTGCCAGCAGTTTACCCGGACGGCGGAACACTGAAGCTTTCTTT. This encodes CASSLPGRRNTEAFF.

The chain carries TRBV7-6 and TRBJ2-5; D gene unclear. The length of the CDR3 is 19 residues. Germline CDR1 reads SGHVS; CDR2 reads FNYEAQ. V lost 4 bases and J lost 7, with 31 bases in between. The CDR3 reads CASSSRSGVLSGPDLTQYF. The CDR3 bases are TGTGCCAGCAGCTCCCGCTCAGGAGTACTGTCAGGCCCTGATTTGACCCAGTACTTC.

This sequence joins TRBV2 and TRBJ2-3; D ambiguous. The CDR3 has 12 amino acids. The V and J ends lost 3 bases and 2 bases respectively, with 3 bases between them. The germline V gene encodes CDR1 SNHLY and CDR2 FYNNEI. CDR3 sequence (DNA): TGTGCCAGCAGTGATATCACAGATACGCAGTATTTT. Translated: CASSDITDTQYF.

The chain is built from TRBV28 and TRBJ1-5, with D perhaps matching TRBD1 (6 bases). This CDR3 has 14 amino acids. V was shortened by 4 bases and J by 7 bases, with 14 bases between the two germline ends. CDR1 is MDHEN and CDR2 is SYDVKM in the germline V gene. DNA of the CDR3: TGTGCCAGCAGTTCTGGACAGTATAGGCAGCCCCAGCATTTT. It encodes CASSSGQYRQPQHF.